The present T cell receptor (beta chain) was sequenced within a study of CD8 T cells in ankylosing spondylitis. Study results and limitations: Prior literature has documented some motif variants in synovial fluid and blood from reactive arthritis. Clones linked to disease were reported to show significant enrichment in matched ankylosing spondylitis synovial fluid. Peripheral blood samples showed relatively rare disease-linked clones, and these clones were CD8+. Seven to nine highly homologous variants formed a TCR beta motif that appeared characteristic of ankylosing spondylitis blood.

In germline, CDR1 is MNHNS, CDR2 SASEGT. J was trimmed by 5 bases and V by 3 bases; bases with no gene match: 4. The CDR3 has 14 residues. This clonotype was seen only a few times. Its antigen is currently unknown. Libraries of TCR beta came from quantitative 5'-RACE with molecular barcodes. MiXCR, run by TCRdb on the 5' RACE reads, gives a single entry per CDR3 protein. The repertoire consists of some 840,000 distinct CDR3 sequences, with 12% occurring once and the leading ten covering less than 0.65%. The chain is built from TRBV6-1 and TRBJ1-5; TRBD1 matches at 7 bases. The material sequenced was blood, either unsorted or a sorted T cell fraction (not recorded which). The clonotype was recovered from a male donor with ankylosing spondylitis. CDR3 protein: CASSDTQGYQPQHF. CDR3 nucleotide sequence: TGTGCCAGCAGTGACACACAGGGGTATCAGCCCCAGCATTTT.